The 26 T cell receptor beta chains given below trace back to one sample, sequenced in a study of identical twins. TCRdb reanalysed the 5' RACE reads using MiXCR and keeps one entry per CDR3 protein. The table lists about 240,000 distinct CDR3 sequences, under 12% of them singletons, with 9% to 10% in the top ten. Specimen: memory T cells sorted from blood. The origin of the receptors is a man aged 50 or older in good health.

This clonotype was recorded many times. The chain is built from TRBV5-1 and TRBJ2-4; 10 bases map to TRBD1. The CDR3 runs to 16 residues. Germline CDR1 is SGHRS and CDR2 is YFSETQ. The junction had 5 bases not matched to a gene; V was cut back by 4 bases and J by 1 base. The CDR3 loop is CASSEGQGSAKNIQYF. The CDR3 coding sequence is TGCGCCAGCAGCGAGGGACAGGGGTCGGCCAAAAACATTCAGTACTTC.

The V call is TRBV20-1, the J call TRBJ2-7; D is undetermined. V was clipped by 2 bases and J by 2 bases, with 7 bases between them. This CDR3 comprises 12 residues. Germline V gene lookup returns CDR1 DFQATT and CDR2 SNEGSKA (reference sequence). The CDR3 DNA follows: TGCAGTGCTAGACACGCCCCCTACGAGCAGTACTTC. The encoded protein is CSARHAPYEQYF.

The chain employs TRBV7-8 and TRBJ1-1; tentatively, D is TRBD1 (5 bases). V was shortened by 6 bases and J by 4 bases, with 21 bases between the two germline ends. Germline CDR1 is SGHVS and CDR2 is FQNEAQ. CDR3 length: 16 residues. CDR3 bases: TGTGCCAGCAGATCCGGCGGGGCAGCGGACGCCACTGAAGCTTTCTTT. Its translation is CASRSGGAADATEAFF.

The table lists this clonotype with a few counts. DNA of the CDR3: TGTGCCAGCCTTGAGGCTATCGGGGGGGGCACTGAAGCTTTCTTT. Residues: CASLEAIGGGTEAFF. The chain has TRBV28 and TRBJ1-1; weak D call: TRBD1 (5 bases). V was pared by 8 bases and J by 4 bases, with 20 bases between. The CDR3 length is 15 residues. Germline CDR1 MDHEN, CDR2 SYDVKM.

CDR3 sequence (DNA): TGTGCCAGCTCACCCGGGGGCCGGGAGGAGACCCAGTACTTC. This sequence encodes CASSPGGREETQYF. This rearrangement joins TRBV18 to TRBJ2-5; D assignment may be TRBD1 or TRBD2 (6 bases each). Trimming pared 3 bases from V and 5 bases from J, leaving 13 bases between. CDR3 size: 14 residues. Germline CDR1 KGHSH, CDR2 LQKENI. Based on the CDR3 plus reference TRBV18 and TRBJ2-5, the full variable domain is NAGVMQNPRHLVRRRGQEARLRCSPMKGHSHVYWYRQLPEEGLKFMVYLQKENIIDESGMPKERFSAEFPKEGPSILRIQQVVRGDSAAYFCASSPGGREETQYFGPGTRLLVL.

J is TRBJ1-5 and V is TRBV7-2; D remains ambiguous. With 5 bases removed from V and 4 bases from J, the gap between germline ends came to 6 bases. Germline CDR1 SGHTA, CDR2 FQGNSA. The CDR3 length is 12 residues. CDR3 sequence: CASSGYNQPQHF. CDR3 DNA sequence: TGTGCCAGCAGCGGATATAATCAGCCCCAGCATTTT.

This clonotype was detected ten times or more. The CDR3 protein is CASSRSGGQRSYNEQFF. Here the CDR3 DNA reads TGTGCCAGCAGCCGATCGGGGGGGCAGCGCTCCTACAATGAGCAGTTCTTC. The chain couples TRBV7-2 to TRBJ2-1; 8 positions match TRBD2. J gave up 0 bases and V 5 bases, and 9 bases lay outside the gene matches. The CDR3 extends over 17 amino acids. Germline V CDR1 and CDR2: SGHTA, FQGNSA.

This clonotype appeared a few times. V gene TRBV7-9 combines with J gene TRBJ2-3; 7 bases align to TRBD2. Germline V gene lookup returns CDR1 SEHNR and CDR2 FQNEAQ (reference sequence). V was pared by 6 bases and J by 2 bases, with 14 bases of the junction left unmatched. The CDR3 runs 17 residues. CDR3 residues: CASRSFWASGPTDTQYF. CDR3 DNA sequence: TGTGCCAGCAGGAGCTTTTGGGCTAGCGGACCCACAGATACGCAGTATTTT.

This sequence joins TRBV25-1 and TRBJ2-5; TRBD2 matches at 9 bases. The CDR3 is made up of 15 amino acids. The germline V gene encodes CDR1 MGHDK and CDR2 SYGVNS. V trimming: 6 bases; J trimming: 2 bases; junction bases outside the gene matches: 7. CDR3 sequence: CASRSGTSRQETQYF. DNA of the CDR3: TGTGCCAGCAGATCCGGGACTAGCCGTCAAGAGACCCAGTACTTC. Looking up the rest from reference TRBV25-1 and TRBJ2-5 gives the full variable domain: EADIYQTPRYLVIGTGKKITLECSQTMGHDKMYWYQQDPGMELHLIHYSYGVNSTEKGDLSSESTVSRIRTEHFPLTLESARPSHTSQYLCASRSGTSRQETQYFGPGTRLLVL.

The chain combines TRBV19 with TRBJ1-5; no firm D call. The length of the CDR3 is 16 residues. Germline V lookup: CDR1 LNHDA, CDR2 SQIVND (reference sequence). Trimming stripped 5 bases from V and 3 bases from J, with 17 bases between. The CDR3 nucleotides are TGTGCCAGTAGTTGGGCAGCAAAGGGCCACAATCAGCCCCAGCATTTT. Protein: CASSWAAKGHNQPQHF.

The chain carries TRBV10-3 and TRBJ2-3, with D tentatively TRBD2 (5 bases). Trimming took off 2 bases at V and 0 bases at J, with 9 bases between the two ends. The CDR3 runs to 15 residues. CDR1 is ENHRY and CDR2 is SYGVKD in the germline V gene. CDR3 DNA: TGTGCCATCAGTGAGACTAGTATCAGCACAGATACGCAGTATTTT. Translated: CAISETSISTDTQYF.

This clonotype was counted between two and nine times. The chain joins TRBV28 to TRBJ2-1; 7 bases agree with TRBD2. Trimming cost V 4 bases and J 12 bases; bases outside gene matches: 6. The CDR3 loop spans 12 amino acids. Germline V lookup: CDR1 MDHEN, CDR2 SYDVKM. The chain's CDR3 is CASSSQGGRQFF. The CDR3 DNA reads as TGTGCCAGCAGTTCCCAGGGAGGGCGGCAGTTCTTC.

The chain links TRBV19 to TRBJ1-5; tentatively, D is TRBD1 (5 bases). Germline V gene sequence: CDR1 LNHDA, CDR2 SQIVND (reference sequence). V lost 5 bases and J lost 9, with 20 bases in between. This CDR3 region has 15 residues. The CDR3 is CASSPGGTGTAPQHF. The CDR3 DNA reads TGTGCCAGTAGTCCGGGGGGGACCGGTACTGCGCCCCAGCATTTT. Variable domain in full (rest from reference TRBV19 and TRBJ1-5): DGGITQSPKYLFRKEGQNVTLSCEQNLNHDAMYWYRQDPGQGLRLIYYSQIVNDFQKGDIAEGYSVSREKKESFPLTVTSAQKNPTAFYLCASSPGGTGTAPQHFGDGTRLSIL.

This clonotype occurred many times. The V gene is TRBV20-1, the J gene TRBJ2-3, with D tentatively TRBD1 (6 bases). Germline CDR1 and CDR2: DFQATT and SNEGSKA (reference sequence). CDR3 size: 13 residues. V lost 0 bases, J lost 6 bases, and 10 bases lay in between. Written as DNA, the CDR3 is TGCAGTGCTAGAGATCCGAGGGGGGATACGCAGTATTTT. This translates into CSARDPRGDTQYF.

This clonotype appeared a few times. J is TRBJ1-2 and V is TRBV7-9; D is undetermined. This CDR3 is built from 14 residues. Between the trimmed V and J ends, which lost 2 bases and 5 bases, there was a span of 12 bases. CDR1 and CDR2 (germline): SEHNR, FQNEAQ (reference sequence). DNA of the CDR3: TGTGCCAGCAGCTTAACGGCCCCGGGATATGGCTACACCTTC. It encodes CASSLTAPGYGYTF. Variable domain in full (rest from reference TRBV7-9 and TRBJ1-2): DTGVSQNPRHKITKRGQNVTFRCDPISEHNRLYWYRQTLGQGPEFLTYFQNEAQLEKSRLLSDRFSAERPKGSFSTLEIQRTEQGDSAMYLCASSLTAPGYGYTFGSGTRLTVV.

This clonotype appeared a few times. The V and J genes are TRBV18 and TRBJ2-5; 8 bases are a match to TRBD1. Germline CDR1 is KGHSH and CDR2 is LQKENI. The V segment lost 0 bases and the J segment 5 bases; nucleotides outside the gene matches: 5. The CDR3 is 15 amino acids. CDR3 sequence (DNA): TGTGCCAGCTCACCACCGCAACAGGGGGAGGAGACCCAGTACTTC. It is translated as CASSPPQQGEETQYF.

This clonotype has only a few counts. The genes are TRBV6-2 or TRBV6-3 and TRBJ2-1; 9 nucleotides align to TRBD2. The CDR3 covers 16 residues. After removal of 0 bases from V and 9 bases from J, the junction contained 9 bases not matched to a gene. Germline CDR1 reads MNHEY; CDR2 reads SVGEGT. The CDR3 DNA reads TGTGCCAGCAGTTACTCGGGTCTAGCGGGGTTTGGTGAGCAGTTCTTC. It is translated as CASSYSGLAGFGEQFF.

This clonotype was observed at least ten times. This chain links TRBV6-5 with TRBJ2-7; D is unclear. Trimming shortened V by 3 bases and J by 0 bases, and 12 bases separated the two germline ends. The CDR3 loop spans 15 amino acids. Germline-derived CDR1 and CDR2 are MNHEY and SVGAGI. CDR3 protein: CASSYGPPLSYEQYF. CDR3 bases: TGTGCCAGCAGTTATGGGCCACCCCTCTCCTACGAGCAGTACTTC.

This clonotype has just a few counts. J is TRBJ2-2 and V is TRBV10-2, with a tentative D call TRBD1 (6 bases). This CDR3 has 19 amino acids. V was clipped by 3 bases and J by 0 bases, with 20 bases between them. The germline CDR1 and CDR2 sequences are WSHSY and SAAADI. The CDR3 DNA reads TGCGCCAGCAGTGATTTGACAGGATACGACTTCGCGAACACCGGGGAGCTGTTTTTT. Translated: CASSDLTGYDFANTGELFF.

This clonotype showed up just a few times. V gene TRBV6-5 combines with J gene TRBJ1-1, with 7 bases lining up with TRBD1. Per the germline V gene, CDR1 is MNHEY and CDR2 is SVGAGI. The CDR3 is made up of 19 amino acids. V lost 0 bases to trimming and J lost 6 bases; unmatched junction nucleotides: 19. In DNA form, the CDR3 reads TGTGCCAGCAGTTACTCGATCTTTGACAGGGCGGGGGCTGGGGCTGAAGCTTTCTTT. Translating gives CASSYSIFDRAGAGAEAFF.

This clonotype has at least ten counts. The CDR3 region is CASSRPGGSYNEQFF. For the CDR3, the DNA is TGTGCCAGCAGCCGACCCGGGGGGAGCTACAATGAGCAGTTCTTC. This sequence joins TRBV4-2 and TRBJ2-1, with 7 bases matching TRBD2. The length of the CDR3 is 15 residues. From germline, CDR1 is LGHNA and CDR2 YNFKEQ. Trimming at V came to 4 bases and at J to 3 bases, leaving 6 bases not matched to a gene.

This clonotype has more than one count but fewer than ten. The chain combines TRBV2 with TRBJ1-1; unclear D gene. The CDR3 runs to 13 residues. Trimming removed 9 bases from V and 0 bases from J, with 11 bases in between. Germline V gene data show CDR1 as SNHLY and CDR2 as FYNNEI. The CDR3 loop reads CARSGPMNTEAFF. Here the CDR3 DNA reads TGTGCCAGATCCGGGCCCATGAACACTGAAGCTTTCTTT.

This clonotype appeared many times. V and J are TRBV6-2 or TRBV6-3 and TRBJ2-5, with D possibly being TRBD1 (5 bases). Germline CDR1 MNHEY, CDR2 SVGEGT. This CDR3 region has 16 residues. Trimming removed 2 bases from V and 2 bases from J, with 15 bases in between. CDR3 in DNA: TGTGCCAGCAGTTACGCTGCAGGACATCATCAAGAGACCCAGTACTTC. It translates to CASSYAAGHHQETQYF.

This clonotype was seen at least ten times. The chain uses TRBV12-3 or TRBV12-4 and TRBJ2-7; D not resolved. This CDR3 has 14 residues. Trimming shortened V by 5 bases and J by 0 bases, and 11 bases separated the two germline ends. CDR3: CASSPAVSSYEQYF. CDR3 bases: TGTGCCAGCAGTCCGGCGGTTAGCTCCTACGAGCAGTACTTC.

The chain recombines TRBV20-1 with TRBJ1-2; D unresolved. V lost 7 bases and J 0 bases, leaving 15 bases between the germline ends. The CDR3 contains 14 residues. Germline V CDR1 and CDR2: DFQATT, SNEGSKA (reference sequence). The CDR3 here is CSVTFGGANYGYTF. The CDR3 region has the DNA TGCAGTGTCACGTTCGGTGGGGCTAACTATGGCTACACCTTC.

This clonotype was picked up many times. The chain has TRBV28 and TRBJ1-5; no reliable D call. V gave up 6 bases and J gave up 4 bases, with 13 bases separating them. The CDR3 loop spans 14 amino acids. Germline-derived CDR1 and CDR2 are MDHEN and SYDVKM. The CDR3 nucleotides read TGTGCCAGCAGCACCCCCGGGGAAAATCAGCCCCAGCATTTT. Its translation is CASSTPGENQPQHF.